The T cell receptor (beta chain) described here comes from a study of blood T cells in healthy people across ages. Primed by a sample-barcoded 5' primer and a J-beta primer mix, a second PCR proceeded for 7 to 11 cycles. TCRdb used MiXCR to reprocess the 5' RACE reads, holding one entry per CDR3 protein. The sample contains approximately 900,000 distinct CDR3 sequences, almost 30% of which appear only once. V lost 5 bases, J lost 5 bases, and 16 bases stayed unmatched. The germline V gene has CDR1 SGHTA and CDR2 FQGNSA. The CDR3 consists of 17 residues. This clonotype was counted at least ten times. A further study also used this sample, focusing on T cells of mothers and their children. That study adds: Donation was provided by three healthy Caucasian mothers along with their six children. Some 2.7 million TCR beta reads per child versus over 8.5 million per mother. Persistent microchimeric T cell clones were not found at ~100 per million sensitivity.

The material sequenced was blood. V is TRBV7-2 and J is TRBJ2-5; 8 bases are a match to TRBD2. This receptor was obtained from a woman between 40 and 50 years old in good health. CDR3 sequence reads: CASSRQPTGTRRETQYF. The CDR3, as DNA: TGTGCCAGCAGCCGACAGCCAACCGGGACTAGGCGCGAGACCCAGTACTTC.